These 4 T cell receptor beta chains were all obtained from the same sample, sequenced in a study of blood T cell repertoires in COVID-19. TCRdb keeps only in-frame clones here, not all; method: immunoSEQ multiplex PCR. The sample lists around 300,000 clones; 70% to 90% were seen once. Sequenced material: peripheral blood. The receptors here all came from a man in his late teens or twenties with active or convalescent COVID-19.

This clone was seen more than once but under ten times. The rearrangement uses TRBV5-6 and TRBJ2-1; D not certain. The CDR3 has 11 residues. Trimming left V 4 bases short and J 8 bases short, with 7 bases between. Germline-derived CDR1 and CDR2 are SGHDT and YYEEEE. CDR3 loop: CASSMSDEQFF. In nucleotides, the CDR3 is TGTGCCAGCAGCATGAGCGATGAGCAGTTCTTC.

The DNA for the CDR3 is TGTGCCACCAGCAGAGCAGGGGGCGGGTATGGCTACACCTTC. Protein sequence: CATSRAGGGYGYTF. The rearrangement joins TRBV15 to TRBJ1-2, with TRBD1 matching over 8 bases. The CDR3 is made up of 14 amino acids. V lost 1 base to trimming and J lost 5 bases; unmatched junction nucleotides: 3. The germline gives CDR1 LNHNV, CDR2 YYDKDF (reference sequence).

DNA for the CDR3: TGTGCCAGCAGTCCATCGGGACTCAACCACAATGAGCAGTTCTTC. Residues: CASSPSGLNHNEQFF. V is TRBV25-1 and J is TRBJ2-1, with a tentative D call TRBD2 (6 bases). Per germline, CDR1 MGHDK and CDR2 SYGVNS. V was cut by 5 bases and J by 5 bases, with 16 bases left in between. The CDR3 length is 15 residues.

The chain employs TRBV7-8 and TRBJ1-4; 8 bases agree with TRBD1. This CDR3 has 15 residues. Trimming cost V 4 bases and J 0 bases; bases outside gene matches: 1. Germline loops: CDR1 SGHVS, CDR2 FQNEAQ. Written as DNA, the CDR3 is TGTGCCAGCAGCTCACAGGGGGCAACTAATGAAAAACTGTTTTTT. Protein product: CASSSQGATNEKLFF.